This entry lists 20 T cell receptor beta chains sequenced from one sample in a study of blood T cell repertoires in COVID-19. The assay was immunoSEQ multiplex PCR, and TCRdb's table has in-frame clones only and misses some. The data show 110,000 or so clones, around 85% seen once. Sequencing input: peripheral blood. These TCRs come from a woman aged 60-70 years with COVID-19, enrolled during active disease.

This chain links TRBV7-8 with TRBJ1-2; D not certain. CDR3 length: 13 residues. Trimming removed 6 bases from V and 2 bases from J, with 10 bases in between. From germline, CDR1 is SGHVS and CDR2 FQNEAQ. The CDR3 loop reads CASSLAGNYGYTF. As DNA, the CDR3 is TGTGCCAGCAGTCTAGCGGGGAACTATGGCTACACCTTC.

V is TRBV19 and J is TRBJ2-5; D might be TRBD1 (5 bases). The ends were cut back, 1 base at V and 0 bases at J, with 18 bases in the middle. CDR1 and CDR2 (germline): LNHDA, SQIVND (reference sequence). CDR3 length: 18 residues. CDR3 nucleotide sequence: TGTGCCAGTAGTATAGTTCCCCCCAGGGCAAGGTACCAAGAGACCCAGTACTTC. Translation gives CASSIVPPRARYQETQYF.

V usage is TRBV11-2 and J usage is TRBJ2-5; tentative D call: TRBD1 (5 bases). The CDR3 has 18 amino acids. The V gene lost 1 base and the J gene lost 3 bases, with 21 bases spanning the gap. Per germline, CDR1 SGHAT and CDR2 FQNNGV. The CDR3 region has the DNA TGTGCCAGCAGCTTAGTTCTAACTCCGGAACAGGCGAAAGAGACCCAGTACTTC. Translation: CASSLVLTPEQAKETQYF. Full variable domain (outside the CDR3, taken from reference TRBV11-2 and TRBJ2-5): EAGVAQSPRYKIIEKRQSVAFWCNPISGHATLYWYQQILGQGPKLLIQFQNNGVVDDSQLPKDRFSAERLKGVDSTLKIQPAKLEDSAVYLCASSLVLTPEQAKETQYFGPGTRLLVL.

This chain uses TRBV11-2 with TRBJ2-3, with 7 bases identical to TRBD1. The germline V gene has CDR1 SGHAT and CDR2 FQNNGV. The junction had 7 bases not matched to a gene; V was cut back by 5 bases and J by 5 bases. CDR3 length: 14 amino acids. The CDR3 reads CASSRGGREDTQYF. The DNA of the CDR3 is TGTGCCAGCAGCCGAGGGGGCCGGGAAGATACGCAGTATTTT.

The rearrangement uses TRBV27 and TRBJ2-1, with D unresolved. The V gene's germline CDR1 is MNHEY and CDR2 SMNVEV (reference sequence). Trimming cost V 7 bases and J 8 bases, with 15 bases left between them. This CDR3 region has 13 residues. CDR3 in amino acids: CASTAAGRYEQFF. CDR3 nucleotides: TGTGCCAGCACCGCAGCAGGCAGGTATGAGCAGTTCTTC.

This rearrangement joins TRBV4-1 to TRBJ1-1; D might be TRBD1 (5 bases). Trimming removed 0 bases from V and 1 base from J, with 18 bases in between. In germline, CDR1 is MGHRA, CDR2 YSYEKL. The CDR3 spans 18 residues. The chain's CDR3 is CASSQDGPGGAGNTEAFF. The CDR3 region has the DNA TGCGCCAGCAGCCAAGATGGCCCCGGGGGAGCTGGGAACACTGAAGCTTTCTTT.

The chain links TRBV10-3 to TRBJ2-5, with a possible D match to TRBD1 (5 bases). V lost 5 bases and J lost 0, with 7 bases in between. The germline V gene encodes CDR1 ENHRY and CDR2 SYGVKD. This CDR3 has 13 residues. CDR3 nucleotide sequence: TGTGCCATCAGTCCCAGGGACCAAGAGACCCAGTACTTC. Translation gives CAISPRDQETQYF.

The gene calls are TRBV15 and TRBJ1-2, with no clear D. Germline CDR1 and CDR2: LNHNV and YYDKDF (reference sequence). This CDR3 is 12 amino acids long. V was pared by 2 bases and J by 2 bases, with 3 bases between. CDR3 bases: TGTGCCACCAGCAGATCAAACTATGGCTACACCTTC. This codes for CATSRSNYGYTF.

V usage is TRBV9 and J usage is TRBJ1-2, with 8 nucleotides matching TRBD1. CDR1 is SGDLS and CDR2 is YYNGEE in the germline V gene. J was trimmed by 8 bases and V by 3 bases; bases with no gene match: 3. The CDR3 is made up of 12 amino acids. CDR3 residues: CASSGTGNGYTF. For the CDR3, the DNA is TGTGCCAGCAGCGGGACAGGGAACGGCTACACCTTC.

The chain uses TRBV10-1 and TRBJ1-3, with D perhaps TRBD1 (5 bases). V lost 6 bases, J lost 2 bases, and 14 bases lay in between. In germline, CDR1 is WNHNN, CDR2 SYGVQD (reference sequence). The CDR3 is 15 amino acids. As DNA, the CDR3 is TGCGCCAGCAGAGCGTTTGACAGACCTGGAAACACCATATATTTT. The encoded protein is CASRAFDRPGNTIYF.

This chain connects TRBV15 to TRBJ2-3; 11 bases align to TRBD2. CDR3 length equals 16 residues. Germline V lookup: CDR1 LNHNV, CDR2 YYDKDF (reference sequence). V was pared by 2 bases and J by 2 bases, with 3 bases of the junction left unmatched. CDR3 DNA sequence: TGTGCCACCAGCAGAAGACTAGCGGGGCCCACAGATACGCAGTATTTT. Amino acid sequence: CATSRRLAGPTDTQYF.

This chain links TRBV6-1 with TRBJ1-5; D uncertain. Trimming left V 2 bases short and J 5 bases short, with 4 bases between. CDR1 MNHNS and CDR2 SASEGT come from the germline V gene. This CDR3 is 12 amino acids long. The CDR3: CASSEPDQPQHF. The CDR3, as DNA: TGTGCCAGCAGTGAACCAGATCAGCCCCAGCATTTT.

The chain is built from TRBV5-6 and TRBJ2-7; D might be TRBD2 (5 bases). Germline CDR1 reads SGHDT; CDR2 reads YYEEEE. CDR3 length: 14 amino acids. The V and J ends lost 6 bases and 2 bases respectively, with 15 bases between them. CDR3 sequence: CASTRPGSTYEQYF. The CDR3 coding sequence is TGTGCCAGCACCCGACCGGGATCCACCTACGAGCAGTACTTC. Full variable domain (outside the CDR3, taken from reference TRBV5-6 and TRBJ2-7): DAGVTQSPTHLIKTRGQQVTLRCSPKSGHDTVSWYQQALGQGPQFIFQYYEEEERQRGNFPDRFSGHQFPNYSSELNVNALLLGDSALYLCASTRPGSTYEQYFGPGTRLTVT.

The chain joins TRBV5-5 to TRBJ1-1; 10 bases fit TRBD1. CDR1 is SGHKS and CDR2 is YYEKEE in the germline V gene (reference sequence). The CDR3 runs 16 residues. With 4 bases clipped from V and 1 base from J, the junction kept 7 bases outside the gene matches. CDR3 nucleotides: TGTGCCAGCAGCCTTCGACAGGGGGCTCCGAACACTGAAGCTTTCTTT. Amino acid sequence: CASSLRQGAPNTEAFF.

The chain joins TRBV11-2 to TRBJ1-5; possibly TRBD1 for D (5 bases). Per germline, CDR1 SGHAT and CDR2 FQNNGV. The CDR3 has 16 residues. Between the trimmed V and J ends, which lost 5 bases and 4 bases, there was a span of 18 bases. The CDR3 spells CASSPGTGGWNQPQHF. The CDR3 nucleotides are TGTGCCAGCAGCCCAGGGACTGGGGGGTGGAATCAGCCCCAGCATTTT.

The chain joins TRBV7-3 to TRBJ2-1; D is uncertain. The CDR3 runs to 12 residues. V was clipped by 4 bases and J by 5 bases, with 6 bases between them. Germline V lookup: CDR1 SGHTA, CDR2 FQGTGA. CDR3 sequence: CASSSENNEQFF. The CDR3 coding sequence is TGTGCCAGCAGCTCCGAGAACAATGAGCAGTTCTTC.

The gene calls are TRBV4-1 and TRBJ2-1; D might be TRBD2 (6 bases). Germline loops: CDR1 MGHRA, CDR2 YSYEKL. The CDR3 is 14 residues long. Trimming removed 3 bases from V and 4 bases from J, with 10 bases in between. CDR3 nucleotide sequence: TGCGCCAGCAGCCACGGGACTCAGTACAATGAGCAGTTCTTC. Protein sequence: CASSHGTQYNEQFF.

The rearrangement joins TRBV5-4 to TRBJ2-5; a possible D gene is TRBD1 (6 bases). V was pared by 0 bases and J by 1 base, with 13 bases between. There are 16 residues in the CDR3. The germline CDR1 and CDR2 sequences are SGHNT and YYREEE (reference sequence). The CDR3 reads CASSLGYREPQETQYF. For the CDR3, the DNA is TGTGCCAGCAGCTTGGGGTACAGGGAGCCCCAAGAGACCCAGTACTTC.

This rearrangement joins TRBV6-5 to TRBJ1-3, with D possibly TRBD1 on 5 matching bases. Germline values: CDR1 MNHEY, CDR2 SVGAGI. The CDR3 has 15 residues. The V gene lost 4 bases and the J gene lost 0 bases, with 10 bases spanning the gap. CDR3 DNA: TGTGCCAGCAGTTTGACAGTCAGCTCTGGAAACACCATATATTTT. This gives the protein CASSLTVSSGNTIYF.

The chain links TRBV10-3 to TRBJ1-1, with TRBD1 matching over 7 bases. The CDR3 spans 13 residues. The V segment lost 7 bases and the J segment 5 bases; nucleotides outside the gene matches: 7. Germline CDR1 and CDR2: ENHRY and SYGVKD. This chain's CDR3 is CAITLDRETEAFF. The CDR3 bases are TGTGCCATCACCCTCGACAGGGAGACTGAAGCTTTCTTT.